A selection of T cell receptor beta chains follows, all from one sample in a study of T-cell reconstitution after alpha-beta-depleted transplantation in children. TCRdb passed the PCR reads through MiXCR, listing each CDR3 protein once. The sample comprises some 300,000 distinct CDR3 sequences, about a tenth of which are singletons, and roughly 2.5% rests with the top ten. The sample consisted of PBMCs from the stem cell graft donor, taken from the stem cell graft. The receptors derive from a human donor who donated a stem cell graft to a child with acute lymphoblastic leukemia. CDR3s include the opening cysteine and the closing phenylalanine or tryptophan. The size entry is marked missing in some rows and otherwise reads once, few, many or a size class.

cdr3_aa: CASSYSHYEQYF
j_call: TRBJ2-7
clone_size: .
v_call: TRBV6-2/TRBV6-3

cdr3_aa: CSASNPHGTSGRKEFF
j_call: TRBJ2-1
clone_size: .
v_call: TRBV20-1

cdr3_aa: CASSYLGGEKLFF
j_call: TRBJ1-4
clone_size: few
v_call: TRBV6-6

cdr3_aa: CASSPGAEETQYF
j_call: TRBJ2-5
clone_size: few
v_call: TRBV7-7

cdr3_aa: CSAPGTSGYNEQFF
j_call: TRBJ2-1
clone_size: many
v_call: TRBV20-1

cdr3_aa: CASSSTSGIADTQYF
j_call: TRBJ2-3
clone_size: few
v_call: TRBV7-2

cdr3_aa: CASSIGQGNGEQFF
j_call: TRBJ2-1
clone_size: .
v_call: TRBV5-1

cdr3_aa: CSAERNSGITDTQYF
j_call: TRBJ2-3
clone_size: few
v_call: TRBV20-1

cdr3_aa: CSALKLAGGQGSYEQYF
j_call: TRBJ2-7
clone_size: .
v_call: TRBV20-1

cdr3_aa: CASSHAWAGTETSYEQYF
j_call: TRBJ2-7
clone_size: .
v_call: TRBV28

cdr3_aa: CASSQGSINEKLFF
j_call: TRBJ1-4
clone_size: .
v_call: TRBV4-1

cdr3_aa: CASSLGQRYGYTF
j_call: TRBJ1-2
clone_size: once
v_call: TRBV5-1

cdr3_aa: CAGSLVGTAVGTDTQYF
j_call: TRBJ2-3
clone_size: .
v_call: TRBV7-2

cdr3_aa: CASSYGGLSSYNEQFF
j_call: TRBJ2-1
clone_size: .
v_call: TRBV27

cdr3_aa: CASSSGMGTEAFF
j_call: TRBJ1-1
clone_size: many
v_call: TRBV6-2/TRBV6-3

cdr3_aa: CASSQESGANVLTF
j_call: TRBJ2-6
clone_size: many
v_call: TRBV4-3

cdr3_aa: CSARALDDYEQYF
j_call: TRBJ2-7
clone_size: few
v_call: TRBV20-1

cdr3_aa: CASSQDLVGGRGYEQYF
j_call: TRBJ2-7
clone_size: .
v_call: TRBV4-3

cdr3_aa: CASARGMGRNTEAFF
j_call: TRBJ1-1
clone_size: .
v_call: TRBV5-8

cdr3_aa: CSVDLAGVGDEQFF
j_call: TRBJ2-1
clone_size: few
v_call: TRBV29-1

cdr3_aa: CASISPGTYGYTF
j_call: TRBJ1-2
clone_size: .
v_call: TRBV2

cdr3_aa: CASSPVAGGQETQYF
j_call: TRBJ2-5
clone_size: many
v_call: TRBV7-7

cdr3_aa: CASSLERRTAINSPLHF
j_call: TRBJ1-6
clone_size: .
v_call: TRBV4-1

cdr3_aa: CASSLVTGTSYNSPLHF
j_call: TRBJ1-6
clone_size: few
v_call: TRBV7-9

cdr3_aa: CASSDGREGPYNEQFF
j_call: TRBJ2-1
clone_size: .
v_call: TRBV6-1

cdr3_aa: CASSLSRGIGTGELFF
j_call: TRBJ2-2
clone_size: few
v_call: TRBV5-1